This T cell receptor beta chain was profiled in a study of blood T cell repertoires in COVID-19. About the study: COVID-19 samples collected from the United States, Italy and Spain covered acute and convalescent phases.

The sample holds one count of this clone. The germline V gene encodes CDR1 MNHEY and CDR2 SVGAGI. Germline trimming cut 5 bases from V and 2 bases from J; bases unmatched to any gene: 2. The CDR3 length is 13 residues. Libraries were prepared by immunoSEQ multiplex PCR; TCRdb keeps only in-frame clonotypes and omits some of them. The sample contains some 300,000 clones, 85% to 90% of which appear only once. No more than 2 weeks before study entry, exposed participants had met a case of COVID-19. This chain links TRBV6-5 with TRBJ1-2; TRBD1 matches at 7 bases. The receptor was isolated from a woman aged 45-60 years who had been exposed to COVID-19. The material sequenced was PBMCs or T cells enriched from blood (not recorded which). The CDR3 DNA reads as TGTGCCAGCAGTCCGACAGGGAACTATGGCTACACCTTC. Its translation: CASSPTGNYGYTF.